The next 32 T cell receptor beta chains were all read from a single sample in a study of T cell changes during pregnancy in multiple sclerosis. Clones were sequenced by immunoSEQ multiplex PCR, and TCRdb holds only the in-frame ones, with some missing. This sample yields 23,000 or so clones, of which roughly 89% are seen a single time; more than 7.5% belongs to the top ten. The input for sequencing was CD8+ T cells from peripheral blood mononuclear cells, taken in the first trimester of pregnancy. These receptors were obtained from a female donor in good health, enrolled as a control in a pregnancy study.

This chain connects TRBV19 to TRBJ1-5; the D gene is possibly TRBD1 (5 bases). The CDR3 length is 14 residues. Per the germline V gene, CDR1 is LNHDA and CDR2 is SQIVND (reference sequence). Trimming took 3 bases from V and 3 from J, leaving 9 bases between them. CDR3 sequence: CASSMGQNNQPQHF. The DNA of the CDR3 is TGTGCCAGTAGTATGGGGCAGAACAATCAGCCCCAGCATTTT. The full variable domain, with the rest looked up from reference TRBV19 and TRBJ1-5, is DGGITQSPKYLFRKEGQNVTLSCEQNLNHDAMYWYRQDPGQGLRLIYYSQIVNDFQKGDIAEGYSVSREKKESFPLTVTSAQKNPTAFYLCASSMGQNNQPQHFGDGTRLSIL.

The V call is TRBV7-6, the J call TRBJ2-7; D unresolved. CDR1 and CDR2 (germline): SGHVS, FNYEAQ. CDR3 length: 16 amino acids. The ends were cut back, 4 bases at V and 0 bases at J, with 16 bases in the middle. CDR3 DNA: TGTGCCAGCAGCTCCAAACACCCTCGAAGCTCCTACGAGCAGTACTTC. This gives the protein CASSSKHPRSSYEQYF.

This chain uses TRBV7-3 with TRBJ1-1, with D possibly TRBD1 on 5 matching bases. The CDR3 consists of 15 residues. From germline, CDR1 is SGHTA and CDR2 FQGTGA. The ends were cut back, 4 bases at V and 0 bases at J, with 12 bases in the middle. The chain's CDR3 is CASSSPSGLNTEAFF. CDR3 in DNA: TGTGCCAGCAGCTCCCCTTCAGGGCTGAACACTGAAGCTTTCTTT.

The table lists this clone with a few counts. The rearrangement uses TRBV5-1 and TRBJ2-5; 8 bases map to TRBD2. The germline V gene encodes CDR1 SGHRS and CDR2 YFSETQ. This CDR3 is built from 15 residues. V shed 6 bases, J shed 5 bases, and the junction held 12 bases outside the gene matches. The CDR3 is CASTPGGAQGETQYF. The CDR3 region has the DNA TGCGCCAGCACTCCGGGGGGGGCCCAAGGGGAGACCCAGTACTTC.

This clone was counted once. This rearrangement joins TRBV10-3 to TRBJ2-2; the D is unclear. Germline assignment: CDR1 ENHRY and CDR2 SYGVKD. V was shortened by 6 bases and J by 3 bases, with 8 bases between the two germline ends. CDR3 length equals 13 residues. CDR3 in DNA: TGTGCCATCAGGAATGGAGACACCGGGGAGCTGTTTTTT. Protein product: CAIRNGDTGELFF.

The J gene is TRBJ2-3, the V gene TRBV6-1; 11 nucleotides line up with TRBD2. With V trimmed by 3 bases and J by 4 bases, 6 bases remained unmatched. The CDR3 totals 16 residues. Germline V gene data show CDR1 as MNHNS and CDR2 as SASEGT. The CDR3 is CASSEVAGGRPDTQYF. For the CDR3, the DNA is TGTGCCAGCAGTGAGGTAGCGGGGGGGCGACCAGATACGCAGTATTTT.

V usage is TRBV5-4 and J usage is TRBJ1-2; D is unresolved. There are 15 residues in the CDR3. Germline assignment: CDR1 SGHNT and CDR2 YYREEE (reference sequence). V lost 2 bases to trimming and J lost 3 bases, with 14 bases between them. The DNA for the CDR3 is TGTGCCAGCAGCTTAGCCCCGGAGGGTTACTATGGCTACACCTTC. This encodes CASSLAPEGYYGYTF.

The chain is built from TRBV5-4 and TRBJ2-7, with TRBD1 matching over 9 bases. This CDR3 is 14 amino acids long. Germline lookup yields CDR1 SGHNT and CDR2 YYREEE (reference sequence). With V trimmed by 3 bases and J by 5 bases, 6 bases remained unmatched. The CDR3 reads CASSSGTGSDEQYF. The CDR3 nucleotides are TGTGCCAGCAGCTCCGGGACAGGGTCGGACGAGCAGTACTTC.

Comment on this clone: The junction and the germline gene differ at one end; a read error may be behind it. The same CDR3 also results from other DNA sequences found in this sample. This chain connects TRBV5-1 to TRBJ1-2; the D is unclear. The CDR3 totals 13 residues. Germline CDR1 is SGHRS and CDR2 is YFSETQ. CDR3: CASSLAVNYGYTF. The CDR3 DNA follows: TGCGCTAGCAGCTTGGCCGTTAACTATGGCTACACCTTC.

The J gene is TRBJ1-1, the V gene TRBV6-1; 9 nucleotides match TRBD1. Germline V gives CDR1 MNHNS, CDR2 SASEGT. The CDR3 consists of 14 residues. Trimming at V came to 4 bases and at J to 5 bases, leaving 5 bases not matched to a gene. CDR3 residues: CASSGGTGSTEAFF. CDR3 nucleotide sequence: TGTGCCAGCAGTGGCGGGACAGGGAGTACTGAAGCTTTCTTT.

The chain is built from TRBV28 and TRBJ2-7; 7 positions agree with TRBD1. The CDR3 is 15 residues long. Germline V lookup: CDR1 MDHEN, CDR2 SYDVKM. Trimming took 4 bases from V and 6 from J; bases not matched to a gene: 12. The CDR3 region is CASSSTGTVASEQYF. The CDR3 DNA is TGTGCCAGCAGTTCTACCGGGACAGTCGCTAGCGAGCAGTACTTC.

CDR3 nucleotide sequence: TGTGCCAGCAGCTCCACCAAGGTTGAGGGAACTTATGTGACCCAGTACTTC. Its protein is CASSSTKVEGTYVTQYF. The chain employs TRBV7-9 and TRBJ2-5; the D gene is possibly TRBD2 (5 bases). The CDR3 totals 17 residues. Trimming removed 4 bases from V and 7 bases from J, with 25 bases in between. Germline V lookup: CDR1 SEHNR, CDR2 FQNEAQ (reference sequence).

V gene TRBV5-1 combines with J gene TRBJ2-4; 10 positions agree with TRBD1. CDR3 size: 16 residues. Germline values: CDR1 SGHRS, CDR2 YFSETQ. V lost 3 bases, J lost 1 base, and 4 bases stayed unmatched. The chain's CDR3 is CASSSLGQGAKNIQYF. CDR3 DNA sequence: TGCGCCAGCAGCTCACTGGGACAGGGGGCCAAAAACATTCAGTACTTC.

The V gene is TRBV7-6, the J gene TRBJ2-1; possibly TRBD2 for D (6 bases). CDR1 and CDR2 (germline): SGHVS, FNYEAQ. V was cut by 0 bases and J by 6 bases, with 9 bases left in between. CDR3 size: 14 residues. The CDR3 loop reads CASSLALLANEQFF. Written as DNA, the CDR3 is TGTGCCAGCAGCTTAGCCCTACTAGCCAATGAGCAGTTCTTC.

Only a few counts were recorded for this clone. V is TRBV4-3 and J is TRBJ2-3, with D possibly matching TRBD1 (5 bases). The CDR3 consists of 14 residues. V was pared by 4 bases and J by 6 bases, with 14 bases between. Looked up from germline, CDR1 is LGHNA and CDR2 is YSLEER. The CDR3 sequence is CASSPTTVGDTQYF. In DNA form, the CDR3 reads TGCGCCAGCAGCCCTACGACAGTGGGCGATACGCAGTATTTT.

The chain recombines TRBV28 with TRBJ1-1; the match to TRBD1 covers 7 bases. CDR3 length: 13 residues. Germline CDR1 reads MDHEN; CDR2 reads SYDVKM. The junction had 5 bases not matched to a gene; V was cut back by 6 bases and J by 4 bases. The CDR3 DNA follows: TGTGCCAGCAGCACCAGGGGGACCACTGAAGCTTTCTTT. It is translated as CASSTRGTTEAFF.

V usage is TRBV6-6 and J usage is TRBJ2-7, with D possibly TRBD2 on 6 matching bases. Germline lookup yields CDR1 MNHNY and CDR2 SVGAGI (reference sequence). V dropped 4 bases and J dropped 0 bases, with 13 bases sitting between them. This CDR3 contains 15 residues. CDR3 DNA: TGTGCCAGCAGTTCCCGGGACGGGAGCTCCTACGAGCAGTACTTC. Translated, it gives CASSSRDGSSYEQYF.

The gene calls are TRBV19 and TRBJ2-3; 7 positions agree with TRBD1. The V gene end was trimmed by 5 bases and the J gene end by 2 bases; junction bases not matched to a gene: 7. Germline lookup yields CDR1 LNHDA and CDR2 SQIVND (reference sequence). CDR3 length equals 15 residues. CDR3 in DNA: TGTGCCAGTAGTTTACGGGACAGCCACACAGATACGCAGTATTTT. Translating gives CASSLRDSHTDTQYF. Complete variable domain (other parts from reference TRBV19 and TRBJ2-3): DGGITQSPKYLFRKEGQNVTLSCEQNLNHDAMYWYRQDPGQGLRLIYYSQIVNDFQKGDIAEGYSVSREKKESFPLTVTSAQKNPTAFYLCASSLRDSHTDTQYFGPGTRLTVL.

The V and J genes are TRBV4-3 and TRBJ2-3; 7 bases are shared with TRBD2. After removal of 4 bases from V and 0 bases from J, the junction contained 4 bases not matched to a gene. The germline CDR1 and CDR2 sequences are LGHNA and YSLEER. CDR3 length: 15 amino acids. Written as DNA, the CDR3 is TGCGCCAGCAGCCCCGGGGGAGGGAGCACAGATACGCAGTATTTT. It codes for CASSPGGGSTDTQYF.

The chain employs TRBV7-9 and TRBJ2-5, with TRBD1 matching over 7 bases. Germline assignment: CDR1 SEHNR and CDR2 FQNEAQ (reference sequence). This CDR3 spans 14 amino acids. After removal of 2 bases from V and 5 bases from J, the junction contained 5 bases not matched to a gene. The CDR3 sequence is CASSLRDSVETQYF. CDR3 nucleotides: TGTGCCAGCAGCTTAAGGGACAGTGTGGAGACCCAGTACTTC.

The chain uses TRBV5-1 and TRBJ2-5; 7 bases line up with TRBD2. The CDR3 totals 16 residues. V trimming: 0 bases; J trimming: 4 bases; junction bases outside the gene matches: 9. Germline assignment: CDR1 SGHRS and CDR2 YFSETQ. The DNA for the CDR3 is TGCGCCAGCAGCTTGGGTTCTCGCGGGGGATCAGAGACCCAGTACTTC. Its protein is CASSLGSRGGSETQYF.

By proportion, this clone is medium-sized (0.01 to 0.1%). The V gene is TRBV14, the J gene TRBJ2-1; possibly TRBD1 for D (7 bases). The CDR3 is 15 amino acids. Looked up from germline, CDR1 is SGHDN and CDR2 is FVKESK. The V end was cut by 4 bases, the J end by 5 bases, with 15 bases between. The CDR3 is CASSRDRLVDNEQFF. CDR3 coding DNA: TGTGCCAGCAGCCGGGACAGACTAGTCGACAATGAGCAGTTCTTC.

The table lists this clone with a few counts. The V and J genes are TRBV7-9 and TRBJ1-2; TRBD1 might be the D (5 bases). V lost 4 bases and J lost 4, with 16 bases in between. The CDR3 is 15 residues long. Germline CDR1 and CDR2: SEHNR and FQNEAQ (reference sequence). Here the CDR3 reads CASSSGTTRGYGYTF. The CDR3 DNA reads TGTGCCAGCAGCTCGGGGACTACAAGAGGCTATGGCTACACCTTC.

The V and J genes are TRBV5-8 and TRBJ1-1; tentative D call: TRBD1 (5 bases). The CDR3 is made up of 13 amino acids. Trimming pared 5 bases from V and 1 base from J, leaving 9 bases between. The germline V gene has CDR1 SGHTS and CDR2 YDEGEE. As DNA, the CDR3 is TGTGCCAGCAGTTTTACAGGGAACACTGAAGCTTTCTTT. The encoded protein is CASSFTGNTEAFF.

The chain has TRBV19 and TRBJ1-1; no clear D. Germline loops: CDR1 LNHDA, CDR2 SQIVND (reference sequence). V dropped 5 bases and J dropped 0 bases, with 7 bases sitting between them. There are 13 residues in the CDR3. The chain's CDR3 is CASSSSMNTEAFF. In nucleotides, the CDR3 is TGTGCCAGTAGTTCCTCTATGAACACTGAAGCTTTCTTT.

Comment on this clone: Its ends do not fully match the called genes, so a read error is possible. V is TRBV5-1 and J is TRBJ1-1, with 9 bases that match TRBD1. The CDR3 covers 14 residues. Germline values: CDR1 SGHRS, CDR2 YFSETQ. In DNA, the CDR3 is TGTGCCAGCAGCTCGGGACAGGGAGTTACTGAAGCTTTCTTT. This sequence encodes CASSSGQGVTEAFF.

The chain carries TRBV19 and TRBJ2-6; 7 bases map to TRBD2. The germline gives CDR1 LNHDA, CDR2 SQIVND (reference sequence). This CDR3 spans 16 amino acids. Trimming removed 8 bases from V and 1 base from J; junction bases left unmatched: 8. CDR3 DNA sequence: TGTGCCAGTTGTCCGACTAGCCGATCTGGGGCCAACGTCCTGACTTTC. Protein product: CASCPTSRSGANVLTF.

This clone appeared a single time. The rearrangement joins TRBV7-8 to TRBJ2-1; TRBD2 matches at 7 bases. There are 16 residues in the CDR3. J was trimmed by 3 bases and V by 4 bases; bases with no gene match: 9. Germline CDR1 reads SGHVS; CDR2 reads FQNEAQ. The CDR3 nucleotides read TGTGCCAGCAGCTCCGAACCGGGACTACTCTACAATGAGCAGTTCTTC. Protein product: CASSSEPGLLYNEQFF.

This chain joins TRBV4-1 and TRBJ1-5; 7 bases map to TRBD1. The CDR3 is 15 residues long. V gave up 1 base and J gave up 3 bases; unmatched junction bases: 3. Germline V gene lookup returns CDR1 MGHRA and CDR2 YSYEKL. The CDR3 sequence: CASSQGQGPNQPQHF. The DNA for the CDR3 is TGCGCCAGCAGCCAAGGACAGGGACCCAATCAGCCCCAGCATTTT.

The gene calls are TRBV30 and TRBJ1-6; 11 nucleotides align to TRBD1. Per the germline V gene, CDR1 is GTSNPN and CDR2 is SVGIG (reference sequence). This CDR3 comprises 15 residues. The V and J ends lost 5 bases and 6 bases, in that order; junction bases with no gene match: 6. The CDR3 spells CAWEPGTGGNSPLHF. The CDR3, as DNA: TGTGCCTGGGAACCCGGGACAGGGGGTAATTCACCCCTCCACTTT.

The chain combines TRBV19 with TRBJ2-2; D ambiguous. Germline V lookup: CDR1 LNHDA, CDR2 SQIVND (reference sequence). Deletions cut 3 bases from V and 0 bases from J, with 8 bases between. The CDR3 sequence is 15 residues long. In DNA, the CDR3 is TGTGCCAGTAGTATTCGCGGCCCGAACACCGGGGAGCTGTTTTTT. This translates into CASSIRGPNTGELFF.

The rearrangement joins TRBV6-4 to TRBJ2-1; TRBD2 might be the D (5 bases). V was pared by 3 bases and J by 8 bases, with 11 bases between. Germline V lookup: CDR1 MRHNA, CDR2 SNTAGT. CDR3 length: 13 amino acids. CDR3: CASSESGFDEQFF. Written as DNA, the CDR3 is TGTGCCAGCAGTGAGAGCGGTTTCGATGAGCAGTTCTTC.